This T cell receptor (beta chain) was sequenced in a study of blood T cell repertoires in COVID-19. Study background: Spain, Italy and the United States supplied samples that represented acute and convalescent COVID-19. In each case, the material was cDNA or gDNA derived from T cells, B-cell-depleted T cells, or PBMCs.

This CDR3 has 16 amino acids. V shed 5 bases, J shed 7 bases, and the junction held 13 bases outside the gene matches. Germline CDR1 LGHDT, CDR2 YNNKEL (reference sequence). In the source study's methods: Estimated nucleated cell counts came from reference gene primer amplification. The method was immunoSEQ multiplex PCR; TCRdb's version includes in-frame clones alone and lacks a portion of them. V, J and clone size are those of that table, while D and trimming were read from the DNA. The sample contains about 36,000 clones, 85% to 90% of which appear only once. This receptor was obtained from a man between 60 and 75 years old with active or convalescent COVID-19. Sequencing was performed on peripheral blood. J is TRBJ2-1 and V is TRBV3-1 (or the pseudogene TRBV3-2); TRBD2 aligns across 8 bases. The CDR3 DNA follows: TGTGCCAGCAGCAAGACCGGGAGGGCCCAGGGTAATGAGCAGTTCTTC. It encodes CASSKTGRAQGNEQFF.